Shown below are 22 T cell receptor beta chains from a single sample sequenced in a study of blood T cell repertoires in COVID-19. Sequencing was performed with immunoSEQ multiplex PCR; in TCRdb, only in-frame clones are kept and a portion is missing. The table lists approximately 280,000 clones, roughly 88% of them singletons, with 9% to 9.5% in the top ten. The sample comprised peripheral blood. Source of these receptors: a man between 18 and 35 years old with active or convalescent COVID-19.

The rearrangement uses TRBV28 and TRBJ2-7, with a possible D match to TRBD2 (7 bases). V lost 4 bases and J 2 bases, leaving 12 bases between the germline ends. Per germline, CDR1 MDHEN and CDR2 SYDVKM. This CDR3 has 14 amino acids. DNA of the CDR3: TGTGCCAGCAGTTCGGGGGGCCGTACCTACGAGCAGTACTTC. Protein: CASSSGGRTYEQYF.

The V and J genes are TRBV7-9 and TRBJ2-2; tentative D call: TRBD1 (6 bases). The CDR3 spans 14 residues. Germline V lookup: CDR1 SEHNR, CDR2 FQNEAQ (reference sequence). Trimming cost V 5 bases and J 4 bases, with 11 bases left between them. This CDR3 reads CASSDGQITGELFF. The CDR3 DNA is TGTGCCAGCAGCGATGGACAGATCACCGGGGAGCTGTTTTTT.

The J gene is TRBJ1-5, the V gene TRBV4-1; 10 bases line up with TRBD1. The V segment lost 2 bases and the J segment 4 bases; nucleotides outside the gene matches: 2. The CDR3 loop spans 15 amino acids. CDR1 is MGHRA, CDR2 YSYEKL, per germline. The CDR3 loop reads CASSQLGQGNQPQHF. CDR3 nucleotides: TGCGCCAGCAGCCAATTGGGACAGGGGAATCAGCCCCAGCATTTT.

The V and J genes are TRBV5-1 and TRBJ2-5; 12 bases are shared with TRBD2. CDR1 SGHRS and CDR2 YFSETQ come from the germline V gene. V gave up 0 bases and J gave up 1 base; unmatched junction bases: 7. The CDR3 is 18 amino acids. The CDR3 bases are TGCGCCAGCAGCTTGGGCCGCCCGGGACTAGCGGGCCAAGAGACCCAGTACTTC. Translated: CASSLGRPGLAGQETQYF.

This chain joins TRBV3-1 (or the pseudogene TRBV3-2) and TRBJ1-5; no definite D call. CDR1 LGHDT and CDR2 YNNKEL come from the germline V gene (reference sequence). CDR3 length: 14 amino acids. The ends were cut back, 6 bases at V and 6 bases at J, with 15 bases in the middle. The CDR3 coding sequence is TGTGCCAGCAGTCTAGGACGGGGTGCTCAGCCCCAGCATTTT. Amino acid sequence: CASSLGRGAQPQHF.

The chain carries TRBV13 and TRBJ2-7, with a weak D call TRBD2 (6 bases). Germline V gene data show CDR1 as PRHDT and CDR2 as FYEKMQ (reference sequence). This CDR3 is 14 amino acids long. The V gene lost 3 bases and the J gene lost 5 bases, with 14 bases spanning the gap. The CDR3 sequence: CASSFSGEAHEQYF. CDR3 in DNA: TGTGCCAGCAGCTTTTCCGGGGAGGCCCACGAGCAGTACTTC.

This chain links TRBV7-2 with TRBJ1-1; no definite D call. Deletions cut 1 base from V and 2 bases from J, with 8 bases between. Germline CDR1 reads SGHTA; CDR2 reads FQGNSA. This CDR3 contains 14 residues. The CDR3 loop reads CASSLELVNTEAFF. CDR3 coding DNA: TGTGCCAGCAGCTTAGAGCTGGTCAACACTGAAGCTTTCTTT.

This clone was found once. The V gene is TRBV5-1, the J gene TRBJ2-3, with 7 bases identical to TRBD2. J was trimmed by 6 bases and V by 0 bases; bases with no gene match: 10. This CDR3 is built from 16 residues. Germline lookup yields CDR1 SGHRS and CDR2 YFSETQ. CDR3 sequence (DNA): TGCGCCAGCAGCTTGGATGGAGCGGGGTCAGGGGATACGCAGTATTTT. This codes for CASSLDGAGSGDTQYF.

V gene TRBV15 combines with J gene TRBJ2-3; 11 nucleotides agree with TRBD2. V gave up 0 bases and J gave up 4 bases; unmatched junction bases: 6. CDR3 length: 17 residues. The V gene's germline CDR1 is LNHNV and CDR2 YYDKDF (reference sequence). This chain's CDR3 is CATSRERGLAEADTQYF. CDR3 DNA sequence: TGTGCCACCAGCAGAGAAAGGGGACTAGCGGAGGCAGATACGCAGTATTTT.

CDR3 DNA: TGTGCCAGCACCCTTAACAGGGGGTTTCGTGGCTACACCTTC. This sequence encodes CASTLNRGFRGYTF. The rearrangement links TRBV6-5 to TRBJ1-2; 8 positions match TRBD1. Trimming cost V 7 bases and J 7 bases; bases outside gene matches: 11. Germline V gene data show CDR1 as MNHEY and CDR2 as SVGAGI. The CDR3 spans 14 residues.

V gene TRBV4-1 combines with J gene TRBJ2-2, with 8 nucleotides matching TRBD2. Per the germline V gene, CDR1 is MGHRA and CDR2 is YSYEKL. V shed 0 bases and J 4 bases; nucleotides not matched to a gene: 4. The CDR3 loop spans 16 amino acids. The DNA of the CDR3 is TGCGCCAGCAGCCAAGATCAGCGGGGGAGCACCGGGGAGCTGTTTTTT. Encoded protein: CASSQDQRGSTGELFF.

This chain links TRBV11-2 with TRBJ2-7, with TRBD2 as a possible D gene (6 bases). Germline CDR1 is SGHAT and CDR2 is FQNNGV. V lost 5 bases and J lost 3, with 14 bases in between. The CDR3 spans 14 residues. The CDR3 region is CASSPGTQHYEQYF. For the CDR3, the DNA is TGTGCCAGCAGCCCCGGGACTCAACACTACGAGCAGTACTTC.

CDR3 DNA sequence: TGTGCCAGCAGTGGAATTCACTTGGTGTCAGGTTTCAATCAGCCCCAGCATTTT. Translation gives CASSGIHLVSGFNQPQHF. The chain has TRBV6-1 and TRBJ1-5, with D uncertain. This CDR3 has 18 amino acids. Trimming removed 4 bases from V and 3 bases from J, with 22 bases in between. Germline loops: CDR1 MNHNS, CDR2 SASEGT.

The CDR3 is CASSPRGTGGLLSGNTIYF. The DNA of the CDR3 is TGTGCCAGCAGTCCGCGTGGGACAGGGGGCCTTCTCTCTGGAAACACCATATATTTT. The rearrangement joins TRBV27 to TRBJ1-3; 12 bases match TRBD1. The V and J ends lost 5 bases and 0 bases, in that order; junction bases with no gene match: 11. The CDR3 covers 19 residues. Per the germline V gene, CDR1 is MNHEY and CDR2 is SMNVEV (reference sequence).

CDR3 loop: CASSQDRQGVSEAFF. The CDR3 DNA sequence: TGCGCCAGCAGCCAAGATAGGCAGGGGGTTTCTGAAGCTTTCTTT. This chain connects TRBV4-1 to TRBJ1-1; 7 bases are a match to TRBD1. This CDR3 comprises 15 residues. Losses at the gene ends were 0 bases for V and 6 bases for J; bases not matched to a gene: 7. Germline CDR1 and CDR2: MGHRA and YSYEKL.

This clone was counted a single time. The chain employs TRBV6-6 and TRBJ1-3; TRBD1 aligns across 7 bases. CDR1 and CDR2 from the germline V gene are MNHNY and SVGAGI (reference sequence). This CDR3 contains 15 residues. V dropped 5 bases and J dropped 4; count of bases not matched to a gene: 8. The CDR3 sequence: CASSPPGQRGNTIYF. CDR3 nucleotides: TGTGCCAGCAGTCCGCCGGGACAGAGAGGAAACACCATATATTTT.

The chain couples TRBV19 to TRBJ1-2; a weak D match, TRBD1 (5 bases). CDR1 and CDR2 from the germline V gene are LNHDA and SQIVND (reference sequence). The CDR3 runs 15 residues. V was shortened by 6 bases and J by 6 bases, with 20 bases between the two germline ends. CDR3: CASSMAPRASDGYTF. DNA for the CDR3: TGTGCCAGTAGCATGGCCCCCAGGGCTAGTGATGGCTACACCTTC.

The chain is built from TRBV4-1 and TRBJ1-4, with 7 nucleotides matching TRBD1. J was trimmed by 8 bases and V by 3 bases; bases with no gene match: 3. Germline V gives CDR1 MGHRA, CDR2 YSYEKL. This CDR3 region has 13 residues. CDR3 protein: CASSHPQGEKLFF. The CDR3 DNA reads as TGCGCCAGCAGCCACCCACAGGGGGAAAAACTGTTTTTT.

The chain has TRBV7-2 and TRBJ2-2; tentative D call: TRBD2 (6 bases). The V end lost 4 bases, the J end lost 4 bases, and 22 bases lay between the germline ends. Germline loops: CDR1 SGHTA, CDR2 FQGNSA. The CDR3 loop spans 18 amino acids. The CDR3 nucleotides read TGTGCCAGCAGCTCACGTAAGATCCGGGCCGGGGGCACCGGGGAGCTGTTTTTT. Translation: CASSSRKIRAGGTGELFF.

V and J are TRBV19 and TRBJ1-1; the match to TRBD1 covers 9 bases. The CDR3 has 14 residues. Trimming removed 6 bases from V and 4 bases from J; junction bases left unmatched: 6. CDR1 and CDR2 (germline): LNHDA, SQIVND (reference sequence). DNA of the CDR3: TGTGCCAGTAGAAACAGGGGGCCGGGCACTGAAGCTTTCTTT. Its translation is CASRNRGPGTEAFF. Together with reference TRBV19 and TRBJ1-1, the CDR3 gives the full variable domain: DGGITQSPKYLFRKEGQNVTLSCEQNLNHDAMYWYRQDPGQGLRLIYYSQIVNDFQKGDIAEGYSVSREKKESFPLTVTSAQKNPTAFYLCASRNRGPGTEAFFGQGTRLTVV.

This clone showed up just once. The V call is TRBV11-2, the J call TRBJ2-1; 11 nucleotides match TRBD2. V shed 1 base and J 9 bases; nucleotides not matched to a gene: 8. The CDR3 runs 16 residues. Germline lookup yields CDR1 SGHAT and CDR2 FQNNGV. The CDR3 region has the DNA TGTGCCAGCAGCTTAGTAGGTAGCGGGGGGGCTTTTGAGCAGTTCTTC. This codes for CASSLVGSGGAFEQFF. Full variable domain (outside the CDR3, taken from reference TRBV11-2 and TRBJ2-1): EAGVAQSPRYKIIEKRQSVAFWCNPISGHATLYWYQQILGQGPKLLIQFQNNGVVDDSQLPKDRFSAERLKGVDSTLKIQPAKLEDSAVYLCASSLVGSGGAFEQFFGPGTRLTVL.

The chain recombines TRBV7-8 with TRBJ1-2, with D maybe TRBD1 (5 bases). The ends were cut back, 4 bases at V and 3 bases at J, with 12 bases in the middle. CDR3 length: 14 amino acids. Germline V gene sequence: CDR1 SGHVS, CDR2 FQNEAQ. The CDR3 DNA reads TGTGCCAGCAGCTACTCCAGGGATGACTATGGCTACACCTTC. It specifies CASSYSRDDYGYTF.